The TCR beta chain under discussion was sequenced for a study of T cell responses to AZD1222 COVID-19 vaccine. Assay: immunoSEQ multiplex PCR; the TCRdb copy retains only in-frame clones and omits some. The data show approximately 50,000 clones, around 88% seen once. Study observations and caveats: Per reports, nearly half of all spike-specific TCRs target regions that are unmutated in variants. Elevations in Spike-specific TCR breadth and depth followed administration of two AZD1222 doses. It should be noted that donors were predominantly white British and more often female, and clonal diversity was possibly underestimated.

Some second doses came at about 4 weeks and others at about 12 weeks; these were pooled. As regards this clone: Its specificity is unknown.

This sample comprised peripheral blood, obtained 28 days after the second AZD1222 dose. The receptor's source is an adult who received the AZD1222 COVID-19 vaccine.

DNA for the CDR3: TGTGCCAGCAGTTATAGTGGGAGCAATCAGCCCCAGCATTTT. Its translation: CASSYSGSNQPQHF. This chain links TRBV6-2 or TRBV6-3 with TRBJ1-5; D remains ambiguous. The germline gives CDR1 MNHEY, CDR2 SVGEGT. Trimming cost V 3 bases and J 1 base, with 7 bases left between them. This CDR3 is 14 amino acids long.